The rows below give T cell receptor beta chains drawn from one sample of a study of cytomegalovirus exposure and HLA in healthy donors. Assay used: immunoSEQ multiplex PCR; TCRdb lists only in-frame clones, some missing. Altogether more than 75,000 clones are present, about 68% being singletons, with the ten largest covering 7.5% to 9.5%. The sequencing input was PBMCs. The origin of the receptors is a man aged 40-49 years in good health and CMV-seropositive. CDR3s include the opening cysteine and the closing phenylalanine or tryptophan. A D gene is named only where the DNA matches it firmly. Clone size, where shown, is once, few, many, or a class for clones that have expanded.

size: -
V: TRBV5-1
D: -
J: TRBJ1-4
CDR3: CASREEGEKLFF
DNA: TGCGCCAGCAGAGAGGAGGGAGAAAAACTGTTTTTT

size: -
V: TRBV5-4
D: TRBD1
J: TRBJ1-2
CDR3: CASSLRLGQGGGYTF
DNA: TGTGCCAGCAGCTTGAGACTCGGACAGGGGGGGGGCTACACCTTC

size: -
V: TRBV5-1
D: TRBD1
J: TRBJ1-1
CDR3: CASSTSTGSLLNTEAFF
DNA: TGCGCCAGCAGCACCTCGACAGGGTCCCTCTTGAACACTGAAGCTTTCTTT

size: -
V: TRBV2
D: TRBD2
J: TRBJ2-3
CDR3: CASSEMGEGRSGTQYF
DNA: TGTGCCAGCAGTGAAATGGGGGAGGGCCGGTCCGGTACGCAGTATTTT

size: -
V: TRBV28
D: -
J: TRBJ2-7
CDR3: CASSASSYEQYF
DNA: TGTGCCAGCAGTGCCAGCTCCTACGAGCAGTACTTC

size: few
V: TRBV28
D: -
J: TRBJ2-3
CDR3: CASSSLGSTQYF
DNA: TGTGCCAGCAGTTCCCTGGGCAGTACGCAGTATTTT

size: -
V: TRBV7-9
D: -
J: TRBJ2-7
CDR3: CASSIRLYEQYF
DNA: TGTGCCAGCAGCATCCGACTCTACGAGCAGTACTTC

size: -
V: TRBV5-6
D: -
J: TRBJ2-1
CDR3: CASSLGGLSGNNEQFF
DNA: TGTGCCAGCAGCTTGGGAGGTCTCAGTGGAAATAATGAGCAGTTCTTC

size: -
V: TRBV6-5
D: -
J: TRBJ2-5
CDR3: CASSYGEGGKETQYF
DNA: TGTGCCAGCAGTTACGGGGAGGGGGGAAAAGAGACCCAGTACTTC

size: -
V: TRBV5-8
D: -
J: TRBJ1-5
CDR3: CASSLGQGDQPQHF
DNA: TGTGCCAGCAGCTTGGGCCAGGGCGATCAGCCCCAGCATTTT

size: once
V: TRBV5-1
D: TRBD2
J: TRBJ2-3
CDR3: CASSLGLAGADTQYF
DNA: TGCGCCAGCAGCTTAGGACTAGCGGGGGCAGATACGCAGTATTTT

size: -
V: TRBV6-5
D: -
J: TRBJ2-7
CDR3: CASSPRVPAYEQYF
DNA: TGTGCCAGCAGTCCCCGCGTCCCTGCCTACGAGCAGTACTTC

size: few
V: TRBV5-6
D: -
J: TRBJ1-1
CDR3: CASSLVSVVAEAFF
DNA: TGTGCCAGCAGCTTGGTCTCAGTTGTGGCTGAAGCTTTCTTT

size: -
V: TRBV7-8
D: TRBD2
J: TRBJ2-5
CDR3: CASSLLWGGNVGETQYF
DNA: TGTGCCAGCAGCCTCCTCTGGGGGGGGAATGTAGGGGAGACCCAGTACTTC

size: -
V: TRBV5-6
D: TRBD1
J: TRBJ2-3
CDR3: CASSLRDRGLVGTQYF
DNA: TGTGCCAGCAGCTTGCGGGACAGGGGCCTAGTGGGTACGCAGTATTTT

size: once
V: TRBV30
D: TRBD2
J: TRBJ2-7
CDR3: CAWSWSGGGSYEQYF
DNA: TGTGCCTGGAGTTGGAGCGGGGGGGGGTCCTACGAGCAGTACTTC

size: -
V: TRBV11-2
D: -
J: TRBJ1-2
CDR3: CASSLASHSNYGYTF
DNA: TGTGCCAGCAGCTTAGCCTCTCACTCTAACTATGGCTACACCTTC

size: few
V: TRBV7-9
D: -
J: TRBJ2-5
CDR3: CASSLGSGRETQYF
DNA: TGTGCCAGCAGCTTGGGTTCGGGTAGAGAGACCCAGTACTTC

size: -
V: TRBV18
D: -
J: TRBJ2-7
CDR3: CASSPGGPALYF
DNA: TGTGCCAGCTCACCAGGAGGCCCGGCGCTGTACTTC

size: -
V: TRBV7-8
D: TRBD1
J: TRBJ2-2
CDR3: CASSPRPGGSTGELFF
DNA: TGTGCCAGCAGCCCTCGCCCAGGGGGCAGCACCGGGGAGCTGTTTTTT

size: -
V: TRBV7-3
D: TRBD2
J: TRBJ2-3
CDR3: CASSSGLAGDTQYF
DNA: TGTGCCAGCAGCTCGGGACTAGCGGGAGATACGCAGTATTTT

size: -
V: TRBV2
D: -
J: TRBJ1-4
CDR3: CASTLRQARKLFF
DNA: TGTGCCAGTACTCTTCGACAGGCGAGAAAACTGTTTTTT